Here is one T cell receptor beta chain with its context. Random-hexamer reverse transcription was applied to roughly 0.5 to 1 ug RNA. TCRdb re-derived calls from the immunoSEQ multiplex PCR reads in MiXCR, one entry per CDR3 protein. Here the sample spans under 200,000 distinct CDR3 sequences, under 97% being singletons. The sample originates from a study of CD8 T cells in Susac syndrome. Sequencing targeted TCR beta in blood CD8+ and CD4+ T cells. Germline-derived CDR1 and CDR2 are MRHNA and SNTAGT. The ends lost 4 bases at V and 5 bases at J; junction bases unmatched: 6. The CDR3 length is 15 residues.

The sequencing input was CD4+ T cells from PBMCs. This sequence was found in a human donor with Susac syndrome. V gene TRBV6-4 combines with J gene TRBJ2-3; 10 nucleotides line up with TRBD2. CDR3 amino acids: CASSAAGGRRDTQYF. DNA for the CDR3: TGTGCCAGCAGTGCAGCGGGGGGGCGGAGAGATACGCAGTATTTT.